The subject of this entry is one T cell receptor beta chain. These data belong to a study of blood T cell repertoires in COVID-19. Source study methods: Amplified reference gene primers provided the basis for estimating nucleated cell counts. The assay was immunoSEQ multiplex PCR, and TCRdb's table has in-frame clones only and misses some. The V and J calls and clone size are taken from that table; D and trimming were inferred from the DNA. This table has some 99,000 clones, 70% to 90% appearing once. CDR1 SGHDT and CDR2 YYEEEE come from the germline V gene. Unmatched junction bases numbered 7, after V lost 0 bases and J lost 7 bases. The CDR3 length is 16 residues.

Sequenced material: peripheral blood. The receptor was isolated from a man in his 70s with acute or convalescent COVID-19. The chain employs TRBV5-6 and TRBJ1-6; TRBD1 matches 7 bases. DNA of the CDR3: TGTGCCAGCAGCTTGGGGGGGACAGCTGAAAATTCACCCCTCCACTTT. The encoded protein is CASSLGGTAENSPLHF.